A selection of T cell receptor beta chains follows, all from one sample in a study of metastatic and nonmetastatic thyroid tumors. MiXCR reprocessed the PCR reads for TCRdb. The table shows around 12,000 clones, with approximately 35% occurring only once. Sequencing was carried out using tumor tissue. The receptors were gathered from a female donor with papillary thyroid cancer or a benign thyroid nodule (not recorded which). Some clones in this sample may be carry-over from other donors' samples. Each CDR3 is given with its conserved first and last residue. A D gene is named only where the DNA matches it firmly. Some rows have no size entry. The others give once, few or many, or a class for an expanded clone.

>TRBV18|TRBJ1-5|-|medium-sized
CASSPKAGAGNQPQHF
TGTGCCAGCTCACCGAAGGCTGGGGCAGGCAATCAGCCCCAGCATTTT
>TRBV2|TRBJ2-3|-|few
CASSETGSSTDTQYF
TGTGCCAGCAGTGAGACGGGGTCTAGCACAGATACGCAGTATTTT
>TRBV7-2|TRBJ2-3|-|many
CASSLATSIGSRTQYF
TGTGCCAGCAGCTTAGCGACGAGCATTGGATCTCGTACGCAGTATTTT
>TRBV4-1|TRBJ1-2|-|-
CASSQEGGLSGYTF
TGCGCCAGCAGCCAAGAGGGGGGGTTAAGTGGCTACACCTTC
>TRBV30|TRBJ2-6|-|-
CAWEKSGANVLTF
TGTGCCTGGGAAAAGTCCGGGGCCAACGTCCTGACTTTC
>TRBV28|TRBJ2-1|-|medium-sized
CASSLQGYYNEQFF
TGTGCCAGCAGCCTACAGGGTTACTACAATGAGCAGTTCTTC
>TRBV6-2/TRBV6-3|TRBJ2-5|TRBD2|medium-sized
CASSFSGSGVMETQYF
TGTGCCAGCAGCTTTAGCGGGAGTGGGGTTATGGAGACCCAGTACTTC
>TRBV4-1|TRBJ2-7|TRBD2|-
CASSQAAGETYEQYF
TGCGCCAGCAGCCAAGCGGCGGGAGAGACCTACGAGCAGTACTTC
>TRBV6-1|TRBJ2-1|TRBD2|few
CASSNLAGGYNEQFF
TGTGCCAGCAGTAATCTAGCGGGAGGTTACAATGAGCAGTTCTTC
>TRBV6-1|TRBJ1-5|-|medium-sized
CASSEGQAVQPQHF
TGTGCCAGCAGTGAAGGCCAGGCAGTCCAGCCCCAGCATTTT
>TRBV12-3/TRBV12-4|TRBJ2-7|-|few
CASSSGPYEQYF
TGTGCCAGCAGTTCGGGACCCTACGAGCAGTACTTC
>TRBV6-5|TRBJ1-2|-|few
CASSYGTLYGYTF
TGTGCCAGCAGTTACGGGACACTCTATGGCTACACCTTC
>TRBV5-1|TRBJ1-6|TRBD1|medium-sized
CASRSTPGQGNSPLHF
TGCGCCAGCAGGAGTACTCCGGGACAGGGTAATTCACCCCTCCACTTT
>TRBV5-1|TRBJ1-2|TRBD1|large
CASSLFPDRSYGYTF
TGCGCCAGCAGCTTGTTCCCGGACAGGAGCTATGGCTACACCTTC
>TRBV25-1|TRBJ2-1|-|-
CASIESGVNEQFF
TGTGCCAGCATAGAATCAGGGGTTAATGAGCAGTTCTTC
>TRBV9|TRBJ2-3|-|-
CASSVDGLAVGEDTQYF
TGTGCCAGCAGCGTAGACGGTTTGGCTGTGGGTGAAGATACGCAGTATTTT
>TRBV11-2|TRBJ2-1|-|many
CASSFSGAEQFF
TGTGCCAGCAGCTTTTCGGGTGCTGAGCAGTTCTTC
>TRBV5-5|TRBJ1-5|TRBD1|few
CASSEDRQGPNQPQHF
TGTGCCAGCAGCGAGGATCGACAGGGCCCCAATCAGCCCCAGCATTTT
>TRBV28|TRBJ2-7|-|-
CASSLGTYEQYF
TGTGCCAGCAGTTTAGGTACCTACGAGCAGTACTTC
>TRBV6-1|TRBJ1-3|TRBD1|medium-sized
CASSISAGGGNTIYF
TGTGCCAGCAGTATCTCAGCAGGGGGAGGAAACACCATATATTTT
>TRBV11-2|TRBJ2-2|-|-
CASSLRSPTTAGELFF
TGTGCCAGCAGCTTACGGTCCCCGACAACGGCCGGGGAGCTGTTTTTT
>TRBV6-1|TRBJ1-6|TRBD1|few
CASRQGGNSPLHF
TGTGCCAGCCGACAGGGAGGAAATTCACCCCTCCACTTT
>TRBV12-3/TRBV12-4|TRBJ2-7|TRBD2|few
CASSLGGVQDEQYF
TGTGCCAGCAGCCTTGGGGGGGTTCAGGACGAGCAGTACTTC
>TRBV6-1|TRBJ2-7|-|medium-sized
CASSDTQRQQYF
TGTGCCAGCAGCGACACACAGAGGCAGCAGTACTTC
>TRBV6-1|TRBJ2-7|-|hyperexpanded
CASSEEPGPYEQYF
TGTGCCAGCAGTGAAGAGCCGGGACCCTACGAGCAGTACTTC
>TRBV30|TRBJ2-3|TRBD2|-
CAGIAGGGYTQYF
TGTGCCGGCATAGCGGGAGGGGGGTATACGCAGTATTTT
>TRBV20-1|TRBJ2-2|-|medium-sized
CSASGTNGELFF
TGCAGTGCTTCGGGGACGAACGGGGAGCTGTTTTTT
>TRBV12-3/TRBV12-4|TRBJ1-1|-|medium-sized
CASSSGDRNTEAFF
TGTGCCAGCAGCTCAGGGGATAGGAACACTGAAGCTTTCTTT
>TRBV3-1|TRBJ1-4|-|medium-sized
CASSPGQGNEKLFF
TGTGCCAGCAGCCCAGGGCAGGGGAATGAAAAACTGTTTTTT
>TRBV19|TRBJ1-2|-|-
CASSILGLANYGYTF
TGTGCCAGTAGTATTCTCGGGTTAGCTAACTATGGCTACACCTTC
>TRBV6-2/TRBV6-3|TRBJ2-2|TRBD1|medium-sized
CASRTGGTGSPGELFF
TGTGCCAGCAGAACCGGCGGGACAGGGTCCCCCGGGGAGCTGTTTTTT
>TRBV6-1|TRBJ1-3|TRBD1|-
CAILTGDYRIHTIYF
TGTGCCATCCTAACAGGGGATTACCGTATCCACACCATATATTTT
>TRBV6-5|TRBJ1-1|-|few
CASSTRGGRNTEAFF
TGTGCCAGCAGTACTAGGGGGGGCAGGAACACTGAAGCTTTCTTT
>TRBV20-1|TRBJ2-3|TRBD2|-
CSARMGLGLAGTDTQYF
TGCAGTGCTAGGATGGGCTTGGGACTAGCGGGTACAGATACGCAGTATTTT
>TRBV4-1|TRBJ2-3|-|-
CASSQDFTGTSTDTQYF
TGCGCCAGCAGCCAAGATTTCACAGGGACAAGCACAGATACGCAGTATTTT
>TRBV5-1|TRBJ2-2|-|medium-sized
CASTTVSGSTGELFF
TGCGCCAGCACGACAGTTTCAGGGTCCACCGGGGAGCTGTTTTTT
>TRBV30|TRBJ2-3|-|medium-sized
CARGSSTDTQYF
TGTGCCCGGGGGAGTAGCACAGATACGCAGTATTTT
>TRBV4-1|TRBJ1-6|-|-
CASSQQVKLQGTGSPLHF
TGCGCCAGCAGCCAACAAGTGAAACTACAGGGTACGGGTTCACCCCTCCACTTT
>TRBV6-1|TRBJ1-3|-|medium-sized
CASHGFLGVSGNTIYF
TGTGCCAGCCATGGGTTCCTGGGGGTTTCTGGAAACACCATATATTTT
>TRBV7-3|TRBJ2-7|-|once
CASSLGTSGSYEQYF
TGTGCCAGCAGCTTAGGGACATCAGGTTCCTACGAGCAGTACTTC
>TRBV5-6|TRBJ2-2|-|many
CANSLERFGTGELFF
TGTGCCAACAGCTTGGAAAGGTTTGGCACCGGGGAGCTGTTTTTT
>TRBV10-3|TRBJ2-7|TRBD1|medium-sized
CAISDVGQGAYEQYF
TGTGCCATCAGTGACGTGGGACAGGGGGCGTACGAGCAGTACTTC
>TRBV27|TRBJ2-7|TRBD2|many
CASSFSGSDEQYF
TGTGCCAGCTCCTTCAGCGGGAGCGACGAGCAGTACTTC
>TRBV6-2/TRBV6-3|TRBJ2-5|-|-
CASSYGRGVIETQYF
TGTGCCAGCAGTTACGGGCGAGGAGTAATAGAGACCCAGTACTTC
>TRBV6-1|TRBJ2-7|-|few
CASITRGGGEQYF
TGTGCCAGCATCACACGGGGAGGTGGCGAGCAGTACTTC
>TRBV11-2|TRBJ2-7|-|-
CASSSARVEQYF
TGTGCCAGCAGCTCCGCCAGGGTCGAGCAGTACTTC
>TRBV28|TRBJ1-5|TRBD1|few
CASRLSGGSREGHF
TGTGCCAGCAGGCTTTCAGGGGGCTCCCGTGAGGGGCATTTT
>TRBV6-2/TRBV6-3|TRBJ2-7|TRBD1|many
CASSFGTGSEQYF
TGTGCCAGCAGTTTTGGGACAGGGTCCGAGCAGTACTTC
>TRBV6-2/TRBV6-3|TRBJ1-2|-|few
CASSYGGVAGYTF
TGTGCCAGCAGTTACGGCGGGGTTGCTGGCTACACCTTC
>TRBV4-1|TRBJ2-7|TRBD2|-
CASSPGLAGVYEQYF
TGCGCCAGCAGCCCCGGACTAGCGGGAGTTTACGAGCAGTACTTC
>TRBV12-3/TRBV12-4|TRBJ2-1|-|medium-sized
CASSGGLGINSYNEQFF
TGTGCCAGCAGTGGGGGCCTAGGAATTAACTCCTACAATGAGCAGTTCTTC
>TRBV6-1|TRBJ1-5|TRBD1|few
CASSDNHRGRHSNQPQHF
TGTGCCAGCAGTGACAACCACAGGGGAAGACATAGCAATCAGCCCCAGCATTTT
>TRBV11-2|TRBJ1-2|-|-
CASSLVFSAPTDGGYGYTF
TGTGCCAGCAGCTTGGTGTTCTCTGCGCCCACCGACGGGGGATATGGCTACACCTTC
>TRBV24-1|TRBJ2-2|-|few
CATSLLGTSTGELFF
TGTGCCACCAGCCTCCTTGGGACGAGCACCGGGGAGCTGTTTTTT
>TRBV5-1|TRBJ2-7|-|-
CASSPDRSYEQYF
TGCGCCAGCAGCCCCGACAGATCCTACGAGCAGTACTTC
>TRBV19|TRBJ1-4|-|medium-sized
CASAPGQNEKLFF
TGTGCCAGTGCCCCCGGGCAAAACGAAAAACTGTTTTTT
>TRBV6-1|TRBJ1-1|TRBD1|medium-sized
CASIAGQGGTEAFF
TGTGCCAGCATCGCGGGACAGGGTGGAACTGAAGCTTTCTTT